This T cell receptor beta chain was sequenced for a study of blood T cell repertoires in COVID-19. Study-level information: The United States, Italy and Spain supplied acute and convalescent COVID-19 samples. The cDNA or gDNA used as material had been derived from T cells, B-cell-depleted T cells, or PBMCs.

As handled by the study authors: By means of reference gene primer amplification, nucleated cell counts were estimated. Produced via immunoSEQ multiplex PCR; TCRdb's table is partial and in-frame only. V and J calls and clone size are given by that table; D and trimming were obtained from the DNA. The table shows about 300,000 clones, with around 89% occurring only once. The material sequenced was peripheral blood. This TCR came from a man aged 18 to 30 who had recovered from COVID-19.

Here the CDR3 DNA reads TGTGCCAGCAGCCAGGGGACTTTGGGGGGCTACACCTTC. Protein: CASSQGTLGGYTF. The rearrangement joins TRBV3-1 (or the pseudogene TRBV3-2) to TRBJ1-2; perhaps TRBD1 as D (5 bases). The CDR3 extends over 13 amino acids. Germline V gene data show CDR1 as LGHDT and CDR2 as YNNKEL (reference sequence). V dropped 3 bases and J dropped 8 bases, with 13 bases sitting between them.